The T cell receptor (beta chain) under discussion was sequenced for a study of blood T cell repertoires in COVID-19. Study-level information: Researchers got acute and convalescent COVID-19 samples from the United States, Italy and Spain. T cells, B-cell-depleted T cells, or PBMCs supplied cDNA or gDNA.

In the source study's methods: From reference gene primer amplification, estimates of nucleated cell counts were derived. Clones were read by immunoSEQ multiplex PCR, and TCRdb kept only the in-frame ones, dropping some. V and J calls and clone size follow that table, whereas D and trimming were derived from the DNA. This table has approximately 330,000 clones, approximately 88% appearing once. With V trimmed by 5 bases and J by 2 bases, 16 bases remained unmatched. CDR1 LGHDT and CDR2 YNNKEL come from the germline V gene (reference sequence). The CDR3 length is 20 residues. Enrollment of patients from Seattle took place during active infection, with longitudinal follow-up.

This chain uses TRBV3-1 (or the pseudogene TRBV3-2) with TRBJ2-1; 12 bases map to TRBD2. Material: peripheral blood. This clonotype was sampled from a man aged 25 to 40 with COVID-19, enrolled during active disease. Here the CDR3 reads CASSSRQGRLAGVPYNEQFF. CDR3 nucleotide sequence: TGTGCCAGCAGCTCAAGACAGGGGAGACTAGCGGGAGTACCCTACAATGAGCAGTTCTTC.